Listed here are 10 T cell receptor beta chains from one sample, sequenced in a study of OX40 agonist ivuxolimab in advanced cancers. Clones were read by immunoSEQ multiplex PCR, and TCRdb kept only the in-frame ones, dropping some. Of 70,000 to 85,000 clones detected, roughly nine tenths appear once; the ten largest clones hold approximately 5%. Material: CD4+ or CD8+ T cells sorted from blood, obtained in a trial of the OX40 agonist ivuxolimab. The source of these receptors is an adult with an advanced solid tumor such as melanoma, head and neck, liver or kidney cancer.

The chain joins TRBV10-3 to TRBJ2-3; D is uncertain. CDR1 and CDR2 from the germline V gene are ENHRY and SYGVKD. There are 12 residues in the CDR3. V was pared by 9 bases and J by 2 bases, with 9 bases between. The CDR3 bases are TGTGCCATTTCCGATCCCACAGATACGCAGTATTTT. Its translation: CAISDPTDTQYF.

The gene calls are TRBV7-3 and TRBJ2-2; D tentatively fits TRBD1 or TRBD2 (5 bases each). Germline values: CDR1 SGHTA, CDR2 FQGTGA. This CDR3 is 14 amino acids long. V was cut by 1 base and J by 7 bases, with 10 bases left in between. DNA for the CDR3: TGTGCCAGCAGCTTAAGGTGGGACGGCGGGGAGCTGTTTTTT. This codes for CASSLRWDGGELFF.

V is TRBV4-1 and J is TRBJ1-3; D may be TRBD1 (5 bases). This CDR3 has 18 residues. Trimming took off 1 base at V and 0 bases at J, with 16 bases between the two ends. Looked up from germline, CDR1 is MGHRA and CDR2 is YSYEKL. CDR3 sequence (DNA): TGCGCCAGCAGCCAAGTGGTTTTTAGGACACGCTCTGGAAACACCATATATTTT. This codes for CASSQVVFRTRSGNTIYF.

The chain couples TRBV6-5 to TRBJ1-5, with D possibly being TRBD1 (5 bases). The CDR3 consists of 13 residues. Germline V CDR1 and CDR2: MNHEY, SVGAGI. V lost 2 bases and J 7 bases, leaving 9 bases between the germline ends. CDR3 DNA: TGTGCCAGCAGTTACGGGGGAGGCCAGCCCCAGCATTTT. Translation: CASSYGGGQPQHF.

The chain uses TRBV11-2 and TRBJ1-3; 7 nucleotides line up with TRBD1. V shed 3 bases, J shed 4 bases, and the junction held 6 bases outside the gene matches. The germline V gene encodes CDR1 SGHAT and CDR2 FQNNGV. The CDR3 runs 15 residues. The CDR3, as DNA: TGTGCCAGCAGCTTGAAGGGGGCGCAAGGAAACACCATATATTTT. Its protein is CASSLKGAQGNTIYF.

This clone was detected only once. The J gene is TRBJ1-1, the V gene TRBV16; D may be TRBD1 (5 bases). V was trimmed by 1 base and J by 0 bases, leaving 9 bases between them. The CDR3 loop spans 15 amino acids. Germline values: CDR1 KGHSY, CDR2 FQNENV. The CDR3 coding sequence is TGTGCCAGCAGCCAATTCGGGACGGTGAACACTGAAGCTTTCTTT. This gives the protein CASSQFGTVNTEAFF. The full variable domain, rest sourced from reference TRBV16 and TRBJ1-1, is GEEVAQTPKHLVRGEGQKAKLYCAPIKGHSYVFWYQQVLKNEFKFLISFQNENVFDETGMPKERFSAKCLPNSPCSLEIQATKLEDSAVYFCASSQFGTVNTEAFFGQGTRLTVV.

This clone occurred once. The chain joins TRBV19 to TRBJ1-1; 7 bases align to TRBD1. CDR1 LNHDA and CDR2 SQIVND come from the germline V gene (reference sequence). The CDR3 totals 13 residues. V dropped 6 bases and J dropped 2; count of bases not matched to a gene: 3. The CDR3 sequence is CASSRDRNTEAFF. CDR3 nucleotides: TGTGCCAGTAGCAGGGACAGAAACACTGAAGCTTTCTTT.

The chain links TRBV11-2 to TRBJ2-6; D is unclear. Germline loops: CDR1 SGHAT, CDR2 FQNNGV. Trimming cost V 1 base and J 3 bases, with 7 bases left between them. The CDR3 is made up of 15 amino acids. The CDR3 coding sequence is TGTGCCAGCAGCTTAGGCGTAGGTGGGGCCAACGTCCTGACTTTC. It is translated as CASSLGVGGANVLTF.

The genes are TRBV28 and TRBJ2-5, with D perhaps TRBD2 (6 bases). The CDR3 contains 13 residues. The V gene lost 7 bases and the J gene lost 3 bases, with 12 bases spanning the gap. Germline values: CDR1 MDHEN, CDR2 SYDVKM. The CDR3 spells CASTVPGEETQYF. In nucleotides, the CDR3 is TGTGCCAGCACCGTGCCGGGGGAAGAGACCCAGTACTTC.

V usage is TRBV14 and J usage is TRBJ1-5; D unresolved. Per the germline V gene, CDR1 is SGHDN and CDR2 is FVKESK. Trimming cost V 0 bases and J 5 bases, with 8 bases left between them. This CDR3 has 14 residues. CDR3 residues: CASSQDYTHQPQHF. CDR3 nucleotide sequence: TGTGCCAGCAGCCAAGATTACACGCATCAGCCCCAGCATTTT.